This T cell receptor beta chain was obtained from a study of blood T cells in healthy people across ages. Findings of the study overall: Naive and antigen-experienced cells could not be conclusively compared, given unsorted PBMCs.

A second about 7 to 11 cycle PCR used barcoded and J-beta primers. From the 5' RACE reads, TCRdb called clonotypes with MiXCR, one entry per CDR3 protein. The top ten hold roughly 3.6% of the sample, which has 550,000 to 750,000 distinct CDR3 sequences, 21% seen once. The CDR3 is 14 residues long. CDR1 is SGHRS and CDR2 is YFSETQ in the germline V gene. Drawn from each donor were ten milliliters of peripheral blood. A note on this clonotype: What it binds is not known.

The sequencing input was blood. The clonotype comes from a man between 65 and 80 years old in good health. This sequence joins TRBV5-1 and TRBJ2-5, with a possible D match to TRBD1 (6 bases). The better agreement between TRBJ2-7 and the DNA end casts doubt on the J call. CDR3 in DNA: TGCGCCAGCAGCTCCCGCCCAGGGGCCTACGAGCAGTACTTC. As protein: CASSSRPGAYEQYF.